These 17 T cell receptor delta chains were sequenced from one sample in a study of Vδ1+ human thymocytes (dated by TCRdb to between 2018 and 2020). The research as a whole found: In contrast to oligoclonal peripheral blood repertoires, thymic TRG and TRD repertoires appeared to be highly polyclonal with Gaussian CDR3 length distributions.

These TCRs are of unknown antigen specificity. These reads were obtained on an Illumina MiSeq. RNA was extracted with the RNeasy mini kit and reverse transcribed using Superscript III. CDR3 amplicons were generated by multiplex PCR with pooled V-gene forward primers and a constant-region reverse primer carrying Illumina adaptor overhangs. TCRdb reran clone calling on the public reads with CATT; rows sharing one DNA sequence were then combined. Recorded for this sample are roughly 76,000 delta-chain clones; around 34% of them occurred a single time. Over 0.2% of the sample rests with the top ten. Material for sequencing was Vdelta1+ gamma-delta thymocytes from the thymus. The sample's cell subset or site, from its label and the paper: FACS-sorted CD3+ TCRalphabeta- TCRVdelta1+ TCRVdelta2- thymocytes. These receptor sequences come from a boy in the first two years of life who had congenital heart surgery.

The chain is built from TRDV1 and TRDJ1; 13 bases are a match to TRDD3. The V and J ends lost 1 base and 1 base, in that order; junction bases with no gene match: 15. The CDR3 has 21 amino acids. The germline CDR1 and CDR2 sequences are TSWWSYY and QGS. CDR3 loop: CALGEPTPYWGIRWVTDKLIF. The CDR3 DNA is TGTGCTCTTGGGGAACCAACCCCGTACTGGGGGATACGGTGGGTCACCGATAAACTCATCTTT.

The chain uses TRDV1 and TRDJ1; TRDD3 matches 8 bases. Trimming took 5 bases from V and 8 from J; bases not matched to a gene: 25. CDR3 length: 19 residues. Germline values: CDR1 TSWWSYY, CDR2 QGS. The DNA for the CDR3 is TGTGCTCTTGGGAAAAAAGAATTGGGCTACTTCTGGGGGAGCCAAAAACTCATCTTT. Translated: CALGKKELGYFWGSQKLIF.

This sequence joins TRDV2 and TRDJ1; 7 bases fit TRDD3. Germline-derived CDR1 and CDR2 are GEAIGNYY and EKD. The CDR3 consists of 14 residues. The trim removed 8 bases at V and 1 base at J, leaving 9 bases unmatched. The DNA for the CDR3 is TGTGCCTACCGGGGGATGAGCCCCACCGATAAACTCATCTTT. Its translation is CAYRGMSPTDKLIF.

The chain couples TRDV1 to TRDJ1; 8 positions agree with TRDD3. The length of the CDR3 is 21 residues. CDR1 TSWWSYY and CDR2 QGS come from the germline V gene. V shed 5 bases and J 3 bases; nucleotides not matched to a gene: 26. Here the CDR3 reads CALGPALPLTGGPVPSDKLIF. The CDR3 coding sequence is TGTGCTCTTGGGCCAGCACTTCCCCTTACTGGGGGTCCGGTCCCCTCCGATAAACTCATCTTT.

The chain couples TRDV1 to TRDJ1, with 13 bases aligning to TRDD3. Germline values: CDR1 TSWWSYY, CDR2 QGS. Losses at the gene ends were 1 base for V and 0 bases for J; bases not matched to a gene: 23. The CDR3 has 24 amino acids. The CDR3 DNA follows: TGTGCTCTTGGGGAACATTCCCGTCACGTACTGGGGGATACGCTCTTGAGGTACACCGATAAACTCATCTTT. Translating it yields CALGEHSRHVLGDTLLRYTDKLIF.

V and J are TRDV1 and TRDJ1, with no clear D. CDR1 and CDR2 (germline): TSWWSYY, QGS. The CDR3 is 14 residues long. V lost 5 bases, J lost 7 bases, and 17 bases lay in between. The CDR3 DNA sequence: TGTGCTCTTGGGAATGACTCGGGCCCCCGTAAACTCATCTTT. Amino acid sequence: CALGNDSGPRKLIF.

By share, this clone counts as medium-sized (0.01 to 0.1%). This chain connects TRDV2 to TRDJ1; TRDD3 is a possible D gene (6 bases). V lost 1 base, J lost 0 bases, and 14 bases lay in between. CDR1 is GEAIGNYY and CDR2 is EKD in the germline V gene. This CDR3 is 16 amino acids long. The CDR3 is CACDTRGEPYTDKLIF. Written as DNA, the CDR3 is TGTGCCTGTGACACAAGGGGGGAACCGTACACCGATAAACTCATCTTT.

Notes on this clone: Germline is not matched at one junction end, which may reflect a read error. This chain uses TRDV1 with TRDJ1, with a weak D call TRDD3 (6 bases). The CDR3 extends over 21 amino acids. The germline V gene has CDR1 TSWWSYY and CDR2 QGS. CDR3 DNA sequence: TGTGCTCTTGGGAAACTCCGGAGAGATTTTGCTGGGGTAGTGTACACCGATAAACTCATCTTT. It specifies CALGKLRRDFAGVVYTDKLIF.

The rearrangement uses TRDV1 and TRDJ1, with D uncertain. This CDR3 comprises 12 residues. Germline CDR1 and CDR2: TSWWSYY and QGS. The V end was cut by 2 bases, the J end by 3 bases, with 4 bases between. CDR3 in DNA: TGTGCTCTTGGGGAATATCCCGATAAACTCATCTTT. It encodes CALGEYPDKLIF.

The chain has TRDV1 and TRDJ1; 10 bases fit TRDD3. From germline, CDR1 is TSWWSYY and CDR2 QGS. This CDR3 region has 16 residues. V was pared by 1 base and J by 9 bases, with 11 bases of the junction left unmatched. The CDR3 sequence: CALGEPPDDWGIELIF. The CDR3 bases are TGTGCTCTTGGGGAACCACCTGATGACTGGGGGATCGAACTCATCTTT.

The chain links TRDV1 to TRDJ1, with D perhaps given as TRDD2 or TRDD3 (5 bases each). Per germline, CDR1 TSWWSYY and CDR2 QGS. V lost 2 bases, J lost 8 bases, and 33 bases lay in between. The CDR3 sequence is 20 residues long. CDR3 residues: CALGETPSPRLGNKGRKLIF. CDR3 DNA sequence: TGTGCTCTTGGGGAAACCCCTTCGCCCCGCTTGGGGAACAAGGGGCGAAAACTCATCTTT.

The J gene is TRDJ1, the V gene TRDV2, with 7 bases identical to TRDD3. The CDR3 is 18 amino acids. CDR1 is GEAIGNYY, CDR2 EKD, per germline. Trimming at V came to 9 bases and at J to 0 bases, leaving 21 bases not matched to a gene. CDR3 nucleotides: TGTGCCACCTCCTTGGGGGGATCCGTCCCCTCATACACCGATAAACTCATCTTT. This codes for CATSLGGSVPSYTDKLIF.

This clone was seen more than once but under ten times. V is TRDV1 and J is TRDJ1, with 11 bases aligning to TRDD3. J lost 3 bases, V lost 3 bases, and 12 bases had no gene match. The CDR3 is made up of 18 amino acids. Germline V gene data show CDR1 as TSWWSYY and CDR2 as QGS. The CDR3 bases are TGTGCTCTTGGGGACTTTAACTACCTCTGGGGGATACCCGATAAACTCATCTTT. This translates into CALGDFNYLWGIPDKLIF.

The chain employs TRDV1 and TRDJ1, with unresolved D. V gave up 0 bases and J gave up 2 bases, with 16 bases separating them. Germline lookup yields CDR1 TSWWSYY and CDR2 QGS. The CDR3 runs 17 residues. The CDR3 DNA is TGTGCTCTTGGGGAACTCTACCGCGGGCTAGCGACCGATAAACTCATCTTT. Protein: CALGELYRGLATDKLIF.

In the case of this clone: Being one base from a much bigger clone, this may be a read error. The chain has TRDV2 and TRDJ1, with 8 bases fitting TRDD3. Germline lookup yields CDR1 GEAIGNYY and CDR2 EKD. The V and J ends lost 6 bases and 5 bases, in that order; junction bases with no gene match: 7. CDR3 length: 13 residues. CDR3: CACTWDTRDKLIF. In nucleotides, the CDR3 is TGTGCCTGTACATGGGATACGCGGGATAAACTCATCTTT.

The chain couples TRDV1 to TRDJ1; 8 bases are a match to TRDD3. Trimming at V came to 0 bases and at J to 0 bases, leaving 30 bases not matched to a gene. There are 25 residues in the CDR3. Germline lookup yields CDR1 TSWWSYY and CDR2 QGS. The CDR3 protein is CALGELPPVPGALLGVDSYTDKLIF. The CDR3 nucleotides read TGTGCTCTTGGGGAACTCCCCCCCGTTCCGGGGGCTCTACTGGGGGTCGACTCGTACACCGATAAACTCATCTTT.

V usage is TRDV1 and J usage is TRDJ2, with a possible D match to TRDD3 (5 bases). V was shortened by 2 bases and J by 5 bases, with 21 bases between the two germline ends. The CDR3 is 18 residues long. Germline assignment: CDR1 TSWWSYY and CDR2 QGS. CDR3 DNA: TGTGCTCTTGGGGAAGTGGGGAATCGCGACCGGACCACAGCACAACTCTTCTTT. It yields the protein CALGEVGNRDRTTAQLFF.